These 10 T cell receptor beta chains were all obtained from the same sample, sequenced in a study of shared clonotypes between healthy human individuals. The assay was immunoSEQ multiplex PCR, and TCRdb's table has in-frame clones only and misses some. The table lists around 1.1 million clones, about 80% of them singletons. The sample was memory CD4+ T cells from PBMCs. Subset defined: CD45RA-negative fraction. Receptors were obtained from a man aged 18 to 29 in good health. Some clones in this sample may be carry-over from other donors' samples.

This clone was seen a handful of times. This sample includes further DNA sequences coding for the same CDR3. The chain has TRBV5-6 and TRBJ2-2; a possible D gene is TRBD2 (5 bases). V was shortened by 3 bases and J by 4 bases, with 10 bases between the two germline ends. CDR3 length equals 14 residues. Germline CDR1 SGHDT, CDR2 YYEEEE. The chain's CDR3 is CASSSSGGTGELFF. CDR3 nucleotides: TGTGCCAGCAGCTCGAGTGGAGGCACCGGGGAGCTGTTTTTT. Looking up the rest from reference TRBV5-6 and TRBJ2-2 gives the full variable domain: DAGVTQSPTHLIKTRGQQVTLRCSPKSGHDTVSWYQQALGQGPQFIFQYYEEEERQRGNFPDRFSGHQFPNYSSELNVNALLLGDSALYLCASSSSGGTGELFFGEGSRLTVL.

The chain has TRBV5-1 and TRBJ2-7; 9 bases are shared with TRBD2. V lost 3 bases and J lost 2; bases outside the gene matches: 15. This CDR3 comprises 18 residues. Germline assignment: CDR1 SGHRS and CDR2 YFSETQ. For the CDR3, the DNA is TGCGCCAGCAGCTCGGGAGGTAGCGGGAGAACTTTTGCCTACGAGCAGTACTTC. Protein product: CASSSGGSGRTFAYEQYF.

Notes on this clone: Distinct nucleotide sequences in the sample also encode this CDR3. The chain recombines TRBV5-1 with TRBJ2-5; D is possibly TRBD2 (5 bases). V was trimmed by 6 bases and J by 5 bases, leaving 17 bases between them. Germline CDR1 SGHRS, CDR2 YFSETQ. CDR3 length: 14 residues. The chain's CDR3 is CASTPGSTQETQYF. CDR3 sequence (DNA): TGCGCCAGCACGCCGGGGTCGACACAGGAGACCCAGTACTTC.

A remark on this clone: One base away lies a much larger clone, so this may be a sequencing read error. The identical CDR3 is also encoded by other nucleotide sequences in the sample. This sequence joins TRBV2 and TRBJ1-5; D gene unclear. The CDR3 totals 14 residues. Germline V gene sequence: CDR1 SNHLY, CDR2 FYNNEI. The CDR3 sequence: CASSEPYSNQPQHF. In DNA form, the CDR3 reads TGTGCCAGTAGTGAACCCTATAGCAATCAGCCCCAGCATTTT. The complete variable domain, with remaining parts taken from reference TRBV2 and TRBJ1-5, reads EPEVTQTPSHQVTQMGQEVILRCVPISNHLYFYWYRQILGQKVEFLVSFYNNEISEKSEIFDDQFSVERPDGSNFTLKIRSTKLEDSAMYFCASSEPYSNQPQHFGDGTRLSIL.

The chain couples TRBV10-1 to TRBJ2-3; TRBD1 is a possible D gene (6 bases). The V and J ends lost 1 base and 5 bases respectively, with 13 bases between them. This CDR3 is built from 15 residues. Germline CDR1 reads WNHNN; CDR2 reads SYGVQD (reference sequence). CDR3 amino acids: CASSELTGTEDTQYF. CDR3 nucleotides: TGCGCCAGCAGTGAGTTAACAGGGACCGAAGATACGCAGTATTTT.

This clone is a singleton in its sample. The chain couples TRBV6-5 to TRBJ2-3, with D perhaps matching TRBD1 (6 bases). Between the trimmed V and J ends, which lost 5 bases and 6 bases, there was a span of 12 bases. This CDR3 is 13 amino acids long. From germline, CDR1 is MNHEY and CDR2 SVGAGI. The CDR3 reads CASSTSGQDTQYF. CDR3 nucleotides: TGTGCCAGCAGTACCTCAGGACAGGATACGCAGTATTTT.

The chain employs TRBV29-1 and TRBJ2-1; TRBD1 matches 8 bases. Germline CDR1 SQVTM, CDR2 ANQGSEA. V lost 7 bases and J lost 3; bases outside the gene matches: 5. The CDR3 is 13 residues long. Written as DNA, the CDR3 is TGCAGCGCTCCCGGACAGGGCTACAATGAGCAGTTCTTC. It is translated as CSAPGQGYNEQFF.

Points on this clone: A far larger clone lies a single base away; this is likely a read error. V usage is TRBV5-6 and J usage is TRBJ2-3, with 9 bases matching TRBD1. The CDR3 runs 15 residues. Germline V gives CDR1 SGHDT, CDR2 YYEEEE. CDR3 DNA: TGTGCCAGCAGCCAGGGACAGGGACACACAGGTACGCAGTATTTT. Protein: CASSQGQGHTGTQYF.

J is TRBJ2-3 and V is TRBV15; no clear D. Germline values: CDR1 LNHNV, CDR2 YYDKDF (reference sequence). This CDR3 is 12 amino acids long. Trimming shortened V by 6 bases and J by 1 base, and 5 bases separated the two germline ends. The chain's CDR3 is CATSLRTDTQYF. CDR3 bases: TGTGCCACCAGTCTGCGCACAGATACGCAGTATTTT.

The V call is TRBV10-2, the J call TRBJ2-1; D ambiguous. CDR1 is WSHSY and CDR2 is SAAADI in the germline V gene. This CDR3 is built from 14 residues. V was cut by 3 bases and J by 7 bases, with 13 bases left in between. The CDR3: CASSDFGVVNEQFF. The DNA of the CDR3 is TGCGCCAGCAGTGATTTTGGAGTAGTAAATGAGCAGTTCTTC.